A single sample is the source of the 19 T cell receptor beta chains below, sequenced in a study of cytomegalovirus exposure and HLA in healthy donors. The primer mix had 60 Vbeta and 13 Jbeta primers. TCRdb's copy holds only in-frame clones and misses some; the assay was immunoSEQ multiplex PCR. This listing includes approximately 110,000 clones. Sequencing was done on a sample of PBMCs. Source of these receptors: a man between 45 and 60 years old in good health and CMV-seronegative.

The chain carries TRBV19 and TRBJ2-7, with D possibly being TRBD2 (5 bases). The germline V gene has CDR1 LNHDA and CDR2 SQIVND (reference sequence). CDR3 length: 15 residues. Trimming shortened V by 1 base and J by 3 bases, and 13 bases separated the two germline ends. The CDR3, as DNA: TGTGCCAGTAGTATAGTTCGGGCTAGCAGCTACGAGCAGTACTTC. Translated, it gives CASSIVRASSYEQYF.

The chain links TRBV18 to TRBJ2-7, with TRBD1 matching over 8 bases. Germline V CDR1 and CDR2: KGHSH, LQKENI. The CDR3 has 12 residues. J gave up 6 bases and V 3 bases, and 1 base lay outside the gene matches. The chain's CDR3 is CASSPGQGEQYF. DNA for the CDR3: TGTGCCAGCTCACCCGGACAGGGCGAGCAGTACTTC.

The chain carries TRBV11-2 and TRBJ1-2, with D tentatively TRBD1 (6 bases). Germline CDR1 SGHAT, CDR2 FQNNGV. V was clipped by 4 bases and J by 4 bases, with 13 bases between them. This CDR3 region has 14 residues. CDR3 region: CASSSRTELYGYTF. The CDR3 bases are TGTGCCAGCAGCTCCCGGACAGAGCTCTATGGCTACACCTTC.

The chain carries TRBV5-4 and TRBJ2-1; 8 bases are shared with TRBD1. The CDR3 loop spans 14 amino acids. Germline CDR1 and CDR2: SGHNT and YYREEE (reference sequence). V gave up 4 bases and J gave up 9 bases; unmatched junction bases: 9. Here the CDR3 reads CASSLTGVLSEQFF. Here the CDR3 DNA reads TGTGCCAGCAGCCTGACAGGGGTGCTGAGTGAGCAGTTCTTC.

The chain couples TRBV29-1 to TRBJ2-7; D is unclear. V lost 4 bases and J lost 1, with 8 bases in between. This CDR3 is 12 amino acids long. Germline loops: CDR1 SQVTM, CDR2 ANQGSEA. CDR3 in DNA: TGCAGCGTTGGGCACGGGTCCTACGAGCAGTACTTC. It encodes CSVGHGSYEQYF.

V is TRBV6-5 and J is TRBJ2-3, with a weak D call TRBD2 (5 bases). From germline, CDR1 is MNHEY and CDR2 SVGAGI. This CDR3 region has 15 residues. The ends were cut back, 1 base at V and 5 bases at J, with 13 bases in the middle. CDR3: CASSYYRSRGDTQYF. The CDR3 nucleotides are TGTGCCAGCAGTTACTACCGGTCACGGGGAGATACGCAGTATTTT.

The chain has TRBV6-5 and TRBJ1-1; D might be TRBD1 (6 bases). The V end lost 4 bases, the J end lost 2 bases, and 17 bases lay between the germline ends. The CDR3 is 16 amino acids. Germline assignment: CDR1 MNHEY and CDR2 SVGAGI. CDR3 coding DNA: TGTGCCAGCAGTTCCATATATGTGGACAGCAACACTGAAGCTTTCTTT. Its protein is CASSSIYVDSNTEAFF.

The rearrangement uses TRBV15 and TRBJ2-6; D perhaps matches TRBD2 (6 bases). V shed 0 bases and J shed 2 bases, with 8 bases lying between them. The germline V gene encodes CDR1 LNHNV and CDR2 YYDKDF (reference sequence). The CDR3 runs 16 residues. For the CDR3, the DNA is TGTGCCACCAGCAGAGATAGGAGGGCTGGGGCCAACGTCCTGACTTTC. Translating gives CATSRDRRAGANVLTF.

The chain employs TRBV27 and TRBJ2-7; 10 bases align to TRBD2. The V and J ends lost 4 bases and 6 bases, in that order; junction bases with no gene match: 3. The CDR3 contains 13 residues. Germline CDR1 and CDR2: MNHEY and SMNVEV (reference sequence). The CDR3 nucleotides are TGTGCCAGCAGTTCAGTAGCGGGAGGCGAGCAGTACTTC. This translates into CASSSVAGGEQYF.

The chain recombines TRBV10-3 with TRBJ1-1; D remains unclear. Germline V gene sequence: CDR1 ENHRY, CDR2 SYGVKD. V was pared by 11 bases and J by 3 bases, with 19 bases between. The CDR3 runs to 14 residues. The CDR3 region is CAALDREYHTEAFF. The CDR3 nucleotides are TGTGCCGCTCTCGATCGGGAATATCACACTGAAGCTTTCTTT.

This chain links TRBV25-1 with TRBJ1-2, with a tentative D call TRBD1 (6 bases). Trimming took off 6 bases at V and 6 bases at J, with 14 bases between the two ends. Germline values: CDR1 MGHDK, CDR2 SYGVNS. The CDR3 sequence is 13 residues long. The CDR3 DNA reads as TGTGCCAGCAGATCAGGGGTAGCTAATGGCTACACCTTC. Residues: CASRSGVANGYTF.

The CDR3 here is CASSWGTASTDTQYF. The CDR3 DNA follows: TGCGCCAGCAGCTGGGGGACAGCTAGCACAGATACGCAGTATTTT. The rearrangement joins TRBV5-1 to TRBJ2-3, with 7 bases aligning to TRBD1. This CDR3 is built from 15 residues. Germline V CDR1 and CDR2: SGHRS, YFSETQ. Trimming at V came to 3 bases and at J to 0 bases, leaving 4 bases not matched to a gene.

V gene TRBV28 combines with J gene TRBJ2-2; D may be TRBD2 (7 bases). CDR1 is MDHEN, CDR2 SYDVKM, per germline. Between the trimmed V and J ends, which lost 11 bases and 3 bases, there was a span of 16 bases. The CDR3 contains 14 residues. The CDR3 nucleotides are TGTGCCCGAGACTCGGGGGGCCACACCGGGGAGCTGTTTTTT. It codes for CARDSGGHTGELFF.

The chain carries TRBV28 and TRBJ2-7; possible D gene TRBD2, 6 bases. Looked up from germline, CDR1 is MDHEN and CDR2 is SYDVKM. This CDR3 has 11 amino acids. The V end was cut by 8 bases, the J end by 9 bases, with 14 bases between. CDR3 protein: CASYSSARQYF. In nucleotides, the CDR3 is TGTGCCAGCTATTCTAGCGCCAGGCAGTACTTC.

The J gene is TRBJ2-7, the V gene TRBV15; 7 bases align to TRBD1. V was pared by 2 bases and J by 5 bases, with 15 bases of the junction left unmatched. Germline lookup yields CDR1 LNHNV and CDR2 YYDKDF (reference sequence). This CDR3 contains 17 residues. CDR3 coding DNA: TGTGCCACCAGCAGACCCCCCGCCAGGACAGGAACCGACGAGCAGTACTTC. Translating gives CATSRPPARTGTDEQYF.

The chain employs TRBV10-3 and TRBJ2-3; 9 bases agree with TRBD1. This CDR3 spans 15 amino acids. Trimming at V came to 2 bases and at J to 6 bases, leaving 6 bases not matched to a gene. Germline lookup yields CDR1 ENHRY and CDR2 SYGVKD. The chain's CDR3 is CAISERTGVRDTQYF. For the CDR3, the DNA is TGTGCCATCAGTGAGCGGACAGGGGTTAGGGATACGCAGTATTTT.

The chain couples TRBV15 to TRBJ1-1; 7 positions match TRBD1. After removal of 0 bases from V and 2 bases from J, the junction contained 9 bases not matched to a gene. The CDR3 contains 17 residues. Germline V lookup: CDR1 LNHNV, CDR2 YYDKDF (reference sequence). CDR3 loop: CATSRDRGTVANTEAFF. The CDR3 nucleotides read TGTGCCACCAGCAGAGATCGTGGGACAGTGGCAAACACTGAAGCTTTCTTT.

The CDR3 loop is CASSGRGETYEQYF. The CDR3 region has the DNA TGTGCCAGCAGCGGCCGGGGGGAAACCTACGAGCAGTACTTC. The V call is TRBV11-2, the J call TRBJ2-7; 7 bases are shared with TRBD2. CDR3 length: 14 residues. With V trimmed by 5 bases and J by 2 bases, 6 bases remained unmatched. The germline V gene encodes CDR1 SGHAT and CDR2 FQNNGV.

DNA of the CDR3: TGTGCCAGCAGCTTAGATTTAGGGAGATGGCAGCCCCAGCATTTT. Translating it yields CASSLDLGRWQPQHF. The chain links TRBV11-2 to TRBJ1-5, with D uncertain. Germline V lookup: CDR1 SGHAT, CDR2 FQNNGV. This CDR3 is built from 15 residues. V lost 0 bases and J 7 bases, leaving 13 bases between the germline ends.